Listed here are 16 T cell receptor beta chains from one sample, sequenced in a study of T cells in localized non-small cell lung cancer. TCRdb keeps only in-frame clones here, not all; method: immunoSEQ multiplex PCR. The data show approximately 72,000 clones, around four fifths seen once. Here the sequenced sample was peripheral blood, taken before any cancer treatment. Receptors were obtained from a female donor over 55 with stage I lung adenocarcinoma.

This chain joins TRBV18 and TRBJ2-1, with TRBD2 identical over 11 bases. The V and J ends lost 3 bases and 5 bases, in that order; junction bases with no gene match: 9. CDR3 length: 17 amino acids. Germline V gives CDR1 KGHSH, CDR2 LQKENI. DNA of the CDR3: TGTGCCAGCTCACCGCCCGGAGGGACTAGCGGCAACAATGAGCAGTTCTTC. Amino acids: CASSPPGGTSGNNEQFF. The full variable domain, completed using reference TRBV18 and TRBJ2-1, is NAGVMQNPRHLVRRRGQEARLRCSPMKGHSHVYWYRQLPEEGLKFMVYLQKENIIDESGMPKERFSAEFPKEGPSILRIQQVVRGDSAAYFCASSPPGGTSGNNEQFFGPGTRLTVL.

The chain combines TRBV2 with TRBJ1-1, with 9 nucleotides matching TRBD1. Trimming took 6 bases from V and 6 from J; bases not matched to a gene: 11. This CDR3 comprises 15 residues. Germline V gene sequence: CDR1 SNHLY, CDR2 FYNNEI. The CDR3 sequence is CASRVQGAREAEAFF. The DNA for the CDR3 is TGTGCCAGCAGAGTACAGGGGGCGAGGGAGGCTGAAGCTTTCTTT.

V and J are TRBV10-1 and TRBJ1-1; perhaps TRBD1 as D (6 bases). The V end lost 3 bases, the J end lost 1 base, and 12 bases lay between the germline ends. From germline, CDR1 is WNHNN and CDR2 SYGVQD (reference sequence). There are 15 residues in the CDR3. The CDR3 loop is CASSDPGTPNTEAFF. The CDR3 coding sequence is TGCGCCAGCAGTGACCCCGGGACACCGAACACTGAAGCTTTCTTT.

The chain has TRBV6-1 and TRBJ1-3; the D gene is possibly TRBD1 (6 bases). CDR3 length equals 14 residues. Per the germline V gene, CDR1 is MNHNS and CDR2 is SASEGT. With 4 bases removed from V and 4 bases from J, the gap between germline ends came to 11 bases. The CDR3 sequence: CASSGQDRGNTIYF. CDR3 DNA sequence: TGTGCCAGCAGTGGACAGGATCGCGGAAACACCATATATTTT.

The chain uses TRBV7-9 and TRBJ2-1, with TRBD1 identical over 8 bases. From germline, CDR1 is SEHNR and CDR2 FQNEAQ (reference sequence). Unmatched junction bases numbered 4, after V lost 6 bases and J lost 0 bases. This CDR3 region has 15 residues. CDR3 amino acids: CASSRQGSSYNEQFF. In DNA form, the CDR3 reads TGTGCCAGCAGTCGACAGGGGAGCTCCTACAATGAGCAGTTCTTC.

The V and J genes are TRBV7-3 and TRBJ2-1, with TRBD2 matching 10 bases. The V segment lost 5 bases and the J segment 6 bases; nucleotides outside the gene matches: 10. The CDR3 has 16 amino acids. The germline V gene has CDR1 SGHTA and CDR2 FQGTGA. CDR3 DNA: TGTGCCAGCAGCAAAGGAGAACTAGCGGGACTCAATGAGCAGTTCTTC. Protein: CASSKGELAGLNEQFF.

The chain joins TRBV7-3 to TRBJ2-1; the match to TRBD2 covers 9 bases. After removal of 0 bases from V and 10 bases from J, the junction contained 4 bases not matched to a gene. The V gene's germline CDR1 is SGHTA and CDR2 FQGTGA. The CDR3 contains 14 residues. CDR3 sequence: CASSLTGTSSEQFF. The DNA of the CDR3 is TGTGCCAGCAGCTTAACCGGGACTAGCAGCGAGCAGTTCTTC.

This clone was picked up one time. V and J are TRBV2 and TRBJ1-5; 8 bases line up with TRBD1. The germline V gene encodes CDR1 SNHLY and CDR2 FYNNEI. The CDR3 is 17 amino acids. V trimming: 5 bases; J trimming: 2 bases; junction bases outside the gene matches: 11. CDR3 loop: CASSLGQGKGGNQPQHF. In nucleotides, the CDR3 is TGTGCCAGCAGTCTAGGACAGGGAAAAGGTGGCAATCAGCCCCAGCATTTT.

V gene TRBV6-5 combines with J gene TRBJ1-1; 7 bases line up with TRBD1. The CDR3 has 13 amino acids. In germline, CDR1 is MNHEY, CDR2 SVGAGI. The trim removed 5 bases at V and 4 bases at J, leaving 4 bases unmatched. The CDR3 region has the DNA TGTGCCAGCAGTGAATGGGACAGCACTGAAGCTTTCTTT. This gives the protein CASSEWDSTEAFF.

The V call is TRBV11-3, the J call TRBJ2-1; D is uncertain. CDR1 and CDR2 (germline): SGHNT, YENEEA. This CDR3 is 12 amino acids long. Trimming left V 2 bases short and J 5 bases short, with 4 bases between. The CDR3 DNA follows: TGTGCCAGCAGCTTACCGGACAATGAGCAGTTCTTC. This encodes CASSLPDNEQFF.

V gene TRBV6-5 combines with J gene TRBJ2-2; 11 bases line up with TRBD2. The trim removed 6 bases at V and 5 bases at J, leaving 5 bases unmatched. Germline CDR1 is MNHEY and CDR2 is SVGAGI. The CDR3 is made up of 15 amino acids. The CDR3 DNA sequence: TGTGCCAGCAGCCCCCGACTAGCGGGAACCGGGGAGCTGTTTTTT. The encoded protein is CASSPRLAGTGELFF.

The chain couples TRBV11-2 to TRBJ2-1; 9 bases are shared with TRBD2. In germline, CDR1 is SGHAT, CDR2 FQNNGV. Trimming took 0 bases from V and 7 from J; bases not matched to a gene: 7. CDR3 length equals 16 residues. The CDR3 bases are TGTGCCAGCAGCTTAGAGACTAGCGGTTGGGGGAATGAGCAGTTCTTC. This codes for CASSLETSGWGNEQFF.

The chain joins TRBV7-9 to TRBJ1-5; D is ambiguous. Germline CDR1 reads SEHNR; CDR2 reads FQNEAQ (reference sequence). The CDR3 is made up of 15 amino acids. V lost 5 bases, J lost 4 bases, and 15 bases lay in between. The chain's CDR3 is CASSRKDSENQPQHF. The CDR3 coding sequence is TGTGCCAGCAGCCGGAAAGACTCCGAGAATCAGCCCCAGCATTTT.

The chain is built from TRBV7-9 and TRBJ2-3; the match to TRBD2 covers 9 bases. Germline V CDR1 and CDR2: SEHNR, FQNEAQ (reference sequence). The V and J ends lost 5 bases and 1 base, in that order; junction bases with no gene match: 7. The CDR3 has 16 residues. The CDR3 loop is CASSGTGTSRTDTQYF. CDR3 bases: TGTGCCAGCAGCGGGACCGGGACTAGCCGCACAGATACGCAGTATTTT.

The V and J genes are TRBV7-3 and TRBJ2-3; possibly TRBD2 for D (6 bases). The CDR3 spans 14 residues. The V end lost 9 bases, the J end lost 2 bases, and 15 bases lay between the germline ends. Germline CDR1 and CDR2: SGHTA and FQGTGA. This CDR3 is CASSRRGPTDTQYF. In DNA form, the CDR3 reads TGTGCCAGTTCCAGGCGGGGACCCACAGATACGCAGTATTTT.

The chain joins TRBV29-1 to TRBJ2-3; the match to TRBD2 covers 7 bases. This CDR3 is built from 13 residues. The germline gives CDR1 SQVTM, CDR2 ANQGSEA. CDR3 sequence: CTGLVLNTDTQYF. In DNA form, the CDR3 reads TGCACCGGACTAGTCCTTAACACAGATACGCAGTATTTT.